The text below deals with one T cell receptor (beta chain). Its antigen is unknown. Per the germline V gene, CDR1 is SGHRS and CDR2 is YFSETQ. Trimming removed 4 bases at V and 9 bases at J, with 13 bases between. This CDR3 has 12 residues. This specimen comes from a study of cytomegalovirus exposure and HLA in healthy donors. Study-level results: Apart from CMV serostatus, no immune exposure information was available. Exclusion as indistinguishable affected some V segments, including TRBV6-2 and TRBV6-3. Sequences of the TCR beta chain were said to predict the HLA-A and HLA-B alleles of most subjects accurately.

Use of 60 Vbeta and 13 Jbeta primers characterized the PCR. TCRdb keeps only in-frame clones here, not all; method: immunoSEQ multiplex PCR. Found here are around 100,000 clones, roughly two thirds of them singletons; the top ten hold 2% to 2.5%. This chain uses TRBV5-1 with TRBJ1-2, with D perhaps TRBD1 (5 bases). The sample consisted of PBMCs. The source is a young woman in good health and CMV-seronegative. The CDR3 bases are TGCGCCAGCAGCCCAGGACAATTTAGCTACACCTTC. It translates to CASSPGQFSYTF.